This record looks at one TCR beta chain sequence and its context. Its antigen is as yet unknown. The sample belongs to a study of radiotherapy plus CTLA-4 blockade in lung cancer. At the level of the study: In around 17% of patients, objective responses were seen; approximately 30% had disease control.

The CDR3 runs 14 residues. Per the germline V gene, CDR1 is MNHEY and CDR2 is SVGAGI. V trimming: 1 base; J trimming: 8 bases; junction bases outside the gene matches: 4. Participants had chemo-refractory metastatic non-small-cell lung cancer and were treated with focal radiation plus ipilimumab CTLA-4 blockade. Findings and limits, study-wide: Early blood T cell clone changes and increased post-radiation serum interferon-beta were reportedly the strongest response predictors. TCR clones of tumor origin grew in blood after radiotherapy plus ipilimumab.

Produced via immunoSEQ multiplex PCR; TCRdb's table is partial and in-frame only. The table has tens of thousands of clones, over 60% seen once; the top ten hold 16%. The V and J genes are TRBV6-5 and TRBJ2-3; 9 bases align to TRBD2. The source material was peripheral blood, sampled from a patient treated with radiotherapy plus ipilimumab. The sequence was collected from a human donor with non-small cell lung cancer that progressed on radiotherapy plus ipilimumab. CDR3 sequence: CASSYYRREGTQYF. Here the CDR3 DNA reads TGTGCCAGCAGTTACTACCGGCGGGAGGGTACGCAGTATTTT.